One sample yielded the 20 T cell receptor beta chains listed below, sequenced in a study of cytomegalovirus exposure and HLA in healthy donors. This PCR relied on a set of 60 Vbeta primers and 13 Jbeta primers. Profiling relied on immunoSEQ multiplex PCR, and the TCRdb table lists in-frame clones only, not all of them. The table shows approximately 97,000 clones, with around 57% occurring only once. The sample comprised PBMCs. These receptors were taken from a human donor in good health.

J is TRBJ1-4 and V is TRBV7-9, with 7 positions matching TRBD1. The CDR3 extends over 16 amino acids. The V segment lost 1 base and the J segment 4 bases; nucleotides outside the gene matches: 6. CDR1 is SEHNR and CDR2 is FQNEAQ in the germline V gene (reference sequence). CDR3 coding DNA: TGTGCCAGCAGCTTAGGGCGGACAGGACTTAATGAAAAACTGTTTTTT. Protein product: CASSLGRTGLNEKLFF. Variable domain in full (rest from reference TRBV7-9 and TRBJ1-4): DTGVSQNPRHKITKRGQNVTFRCDPISEHNRLYWYRQTLGQGPEFLTYFQNEAQLEKSRLLSDRFSAERPKGSFSTLEIQRTEQGDSAMYLCASSLGRTGLNEKLFFGSGTQLSVL.

As concerns this clone: One junction end disagrees with the germline gene, perhaps due to a read error. The chain couples TRBV6-1 to TRBJ1-2; 10 bases line up with TRBD1. Germline lookup yields CDR1 MNHNS and CDR2 SASEGT. The CDR3 has 15 residues. CDR3 coding DNA: TGTGCCAGCAGAGACAGGGGGCTCCATAACTATGGCTACAACTTC. Its translation: CASRDRGLHNYGYNF.

J is TRBJ2-3 and V is TRBV2; 7 nucleotides match TRBD1. The junction had 14 bases not matched to a gene; V was cut back by 6 bases and J by 2 bases. The CDR3 sequence is 17 residues long. Germline assignment: CDR1 SNHLY and CDR2 FYNNEI. This CDR3 is CASRNTDRVGDTDTQYF. The CDR3 region has the DNA TGTGCCAGCAGGAATACCGACAGGGTAGGAGACACAGATACGCAGTATTTT. The variable domain in full, with the rest retrieved from reference TRBV2 and TRBJ2-3, is EPEVTQTPSHQVTQMGQEVILRCVPISNHLYFYWYRQILGQKVEFLVSFYNNEISEKSEIFDDQFSVERPDGSNFTLKIRSTKLEDSAMYFCASRNTDRVGDTDTQYFGPGTRLTVL.

Here the CDR3 DNA reads TGTGCCAGCAGCCAACAGGGGACCTCCTACGAGCAGTACTTC. Its protein is CASSQQGTSYEQYF. The rearrangement links TRBV6-6 to TRBJ2-7, with 7 bases aligning to TRBD1. This CDR3 comprises 14 residues. V was clipped by 6 bases and J by 0 bases; unmatched bases: 5. CDR1 MNHNY and CDR2 SVGAGI come from the germline V gene (reference sequence).

The chain combines TRBV5-8 with TRBJ2-1; no definite D call. Trimming took 3 bases from V and 0 from J, leaving 10 bases between them. CDR1 is SGHTS, CDR2 YDEGEE, per germline. The CDR3 has 15 amino acids. The CDR3 protein is CASSSHLSSYNEQFF. CDR3 sequence (DNA): TGTGCCAGCAGCTCCCACCTCAGCTCCTACAATGAGCAGTTCTTC.

J is TRBJ2-5 and V is TRBV7-6; D is possibly TRBD1 (5 bases). The DNA end is more similar to TRBJ2-7, so the J call may be wrong. Germline CDR1 reads SGHVS; CDR2 reads FNYEAQ. This CDR3 has 15 amino acids. CDR3 loop: CASSLGRGHGYEQYF. CDR3 nucleotide sequence: TGTGCCAGCAGCTTAGGAAGGGGCCATGGCTACGAGCAGTACTTC.

V is TRBV7-9 and J is TRBJ2-2; perhaps TRBD2 as D (6 bases). Germline CDR1 reads SEHNR; CDR2 reads FQNEAQ (reference sequence). The CDR3 covers 16 residues. The ends were cut back, 1 base at V and 1 base at J, with 10 bases in the middle. CDR3 in DNA: TGTGCCAGCAGCTTAGGGGGAGGCGTGAACACCGGGGAGCTGTTTTTT. It specifies CASSLGGGVNTGELFF.

The chain uses TRBV5-1 and TRBJ2-1; the D gene is possibly TRBD2 (6 bases). The CDR3 contains 17 residues. Trimming cost V 4 bases and J 8 bases, with 25 bases left between them. CDR1 and CDR2 from the germline V gene are SGHRS and YFSETQ. CDR3 DNA sequence: TGCGCCAGCAGCCCGACCTTTAGTGGGACTGTAGGTCATGAGCAGTTCTTC. This codes for CASSPTFSGTVGHEQFF.

The chain employs TRBV29-1 and TRBJ2-7; the match to TRBD1 covers 9 bases. The CDR3 has 12 residues. Germline lookup yields CDR1 SQVTM and CDR2 ANQGSEA. V trimming: 7 bases; J trimming: 7 bases; junction bases outside the gene matches: 8. Written as DNA, the CDR3 is TGCAGCGCCATAATTGACAGGGGGGAGCAGTACTTC. Encoded protein: CSAIIDRGEQYF.

V usage is TRBV30 and J usage is TRBJ2-1, with 7 bases identical to TRBD2. CDR3 length equals 17 residues. Per the germline V gene, CDR1 is GTSNPN and CDR2 is SVGIG (reference sequence). V dropped 3 bases and J dropped 6; count of bases not matched to a gene: 17. As DNA, the CDR3 is TGTGCCTGGAGGAGGTCGGGGAGGGCCAAGGTGGGCAATGAGCAGTTCTTC. Amino acid sequence: CAWRRSGRAKVGNEQFF.

V gene TRBV4-2 combines with J gene TRBJ2-5; 7 bases are a match to TRBD2. The J call could be wrong; TRBJ2-7 is a better fit for the DNA end. CDR3 length equals 15 residues. Germline assignment: CDR1 LGHNA and CDR2 YNFKEQ. CDR3 region: CASSSREAGPGEQYF. CDR3 DNA sequence: TGTGCCAGCAGCTCACGGGAGGCGGGGCCGGGCGAGCAGTACTTC.

The chain uses TRBV2 and TRBJ1-1, with no clear D. This CDR3 is built from 14 residues. Germline-derived CDR1 and CDR2 are SNHLY and FYNNEI. Trimming took 4 bases from V and 0 from J, leaving 9 bases between them. DNA for the CDR3: TGTGCCAGCAGTGGGCACAGATTGAACACTGAAGCTTTCTTT. It specifies CASSGHRLNTEAFF.

This clone has more than one count but fewer than ten. The rearrangement joins TRBV7-2 to TRBJ2-1; 9 bases are a match to TRBD1. With V trimmed by 5 bases and J by 7 bases, 12 bases remained unmatched. The CDR3 totals 16 residues. Germline values: CDR1 SGHTA, CDR2 FQGNSA. This chain's CDR3 is CASSLHTGTGMNEQFF. CDR3 in DNA: TGTGCCAGCAGCCTACATACCGGGACAGGGATGAATGAGCAGTTCTTC.

V is TRBV6-5 and J is TRBJ1-1; D uncertain. The germline V and J ends were trimmed by 2 bases and 1 base, with 11 bases remaining between them. CDR1 is MNHEY, CDR2 SVGAGI, per germline. The CDR3 consists of 15 residues. This CDR3 reads CASSYAFRGNTEAFF. The CDR3 bases are TGTGCCAGCAGTTACGCGTTTCGCGGGAACACTGAAGCTTTCTTT.

This chain connects TRBV28 to TRBJ2-7; 7 bases match TRBD1. Germline V lookup: CDR1 MDHEN, CDR2 SYDVKM. Germline trimming cut 6 bases from V and 3 bases from J; bases unmatched to any gene: 8. The CDR3 loop spans 14 amino acids. The CDR3 bases are TGTGCCAGCAGGAATCCGGGACAGATCTACGAGCAGTACTTC. This encodes CASRNPGQIYEQYF.

J is TRBJ2-3 and V is TRBV6-1; D gene unclear. The CDR3 is 15 amino acids. The germline CDR1 and CDR2 sequences are MNHNS and SASEGT. V shed 7 bases and J shed 1 base, with 15 bases lying between them. CDR3 DNA: TGTGCCAGCACCCGGGTGGCCCTCGGCACAGATACGCAGTATTTT. Its translation is CASTRVALGTDTQYF.

This chain connects TRBV6-5 to TRBJ1-2; D not resolved. This CDR3 is built from 13 residues. Deletions cut 4 bases from V and 4 bases from J, with 10 bases between. Germline CDR1 MNHEY, CDR2 SVGAGI. In DNA form, the CDR3 reads TGTGCCAGCAGTTCCCCGGTCGGCTATGGCTACACCTTC. This encodes CASSSPVGYGYTF.

The chain has TRBV5-1 and TRBJ1-6, with D unclear. V lost 3 bases and J 2 bases, leaving 12 bases between the germline ends. The CDR3 covers 16 residues. The V gene's germline CDR1 is SGHRS and CDR2 YFSETQ. The CDR3 DNA reads as TGCGCCAGCAGCTGGACGGGAAAAACCTATAATTCACCCCTCCACTTT. This encodes CASSWTGKTYNSPLHF. The whole variable domain, filled in from reference TRBV5-1 and TRBJ1-6, reads KAGVTQTPRYLIKTRGQQVTLSCSPISGHRSVSWYQQTPGQGLQFLFEYFSETQRNKGNFPGRFSGRQFSNSRSEMNVSTLELGDSALYLCASSWTGKTYNSPLHFGNGTRLTVT.

The V call is TRBV7-8, the J call TRBJ1-4; 7 nucleotides agree with TRBD1. The ends lost 4 bases at V and 6 bases at J; junction bases unmatched: 5. Germline V lookup: CDR1 SGHVS, CDR2 FQNEAQ. The CDR3 contains 14 residues. As DNA, the CDR3 is TGTGCCAGCAGCTATGACAGGGAAGATGAAAAACTGTTTTTT. Protein product: CASSYDREDEKLFF.

The V call is TRBV4-2, the J call TRBJ2-7; 7 bases are shared with TRBD2. Losses at the gene ends were 3 bases for V and 0 bases for J; bases not matched to a gene: 8. Per the germline V gene, CDR1 is LGHNA and CDR2 is YNFKEQ. The CDR3 runs 16 residues. The CDR3 spells CASSHETGGSSYEQYF. CDR3 in DNA: TGTGCCAGCAGCCATGAAACGGGCGGGAGCTCCTACGAGCAGTACTTC.